This T cell receptor beta chain was recovered during a study of blood T cell repertoires in COVID-19. Across the study: The United States, Italy and Spain supplied acute and convalescent COVID-19 samples.

The CDR3 loop spans 17 amino acids. The V and J ends lost 4 bases and 2 bases respectively, with 22 bases between them. Germline CDR1 is SGHRS and CDR2 is YFSETQ. Donors in Cohort 3 counted as recovered after two negative PCRs, clearance, or symptom resolution. Profiled with immunoSEQ multiplex PCR; TCRdb holds only in-frame clones, not every one. Among approximately 350,000 clones listed, over 75% were seen once. The genes are TRBV5-1 and TRBJ2-7, with D tentatively TRBD2 (6 bases). The source of this sequence is a woman aged 25 to 45 who had recovered from COVID-19. The sample comprised PBMCs or T cells enriched from blood (not recorded which). DNA for the CDR3: TGCGCCAGCAGCCCCGGGGGTTTCGGGTCTCCGACCTACGAGCAGTACTTC. Residues: CASSPGGFGSPTYEQYF.